The rows below give T cell receptor beta chains drawn from one sample of a study of shared clonotypes between healthy human individuals. Some clones are missing from TCRdb's copy, which holds only in-frame ones; the method was immunoSEQ multiplex PCR. The sample has 2 million to 2.5 million clones; about 95% are singletons. Source material: naive CD4+ T cells sorted from blood. The source of these receptors is a man aged 18 to 29 in good health. Both conserved end residues are part of each CDR3. Each record gives: J gene, D gene, V gene, clone size, CDR3 protein, CDR3 DNA. D genes are given only for firm matches. The size entry is marked missing in some rows and otherwise reads once, few, many or a size class.

>TRBJ1-5|TRBD1|TRBV5-4|-
CARVDRAAGGPQHF
TGTGCCAGGGTAGACAGGGCGGCTGGGGGGCCCCAGCATTTT
>TRBJ2-7|-|TRBV5-1|once
CASSLARGTYEQYF
TGCGCCAGCAGCTTGGCCCGCGGAACCTACGAGCAGTACTTC
>TRBJ1-5|-|TRBV27|-
CASSLSADTLTSNQPQHF
TGTGCCAGCAGTTTAAGTGCGGACACCCTCACATCCAATCAGCCCCAGCATTTT
>TRBJ1-2|-|TRBV5-4|-
CASSLDTGAGGYTF
TGTGCCAGCAGCTTGGATACGGGGGCGGGTGGCTACACCTTC
>TRBJ1-2|-|TRBV27|-
CAAGGQGRGVYGYTF
TGTGCCGCCGGCGGGCAGGGTAGAGGAGTCTATGGCTACACCTTC
>TRBJ2-7|-|TRBV5-1|-
CASSPGSGTYEQYF
TGCGCCAGCAGCCCCGGTTCGGGGACCTACGAGCAGTACTTC
>TRBJ2-1|-|TRBV6-1|-
CASSVQDGGPNEQFF
TGTGCCAGCAGTGTCCAGGATGGAGGACCGAATGAGCAGTTCTTC
>TRBJ1-6|-|TRBV30|-
CAWSVQGSPLHF
TGTGCCTGGAGTGTACAGGGTTCACCCCTCCACTTT
>TRBJ2-1|TRBD2|TRBV27|-
CASSFSSGNRNEQFF
TGTGCCAGCAGTTTTTCTAGCGGGAACCGCAATGAGCAGTTCTTC
>TRBJ2-5|-|TRBV27|-
CASSFSPPTGTQYF
TGTGCCAGCAGTTTTTCCCCGCCCACTGGGACCCAGTACTTC
>TRBJ1-6|TRBD1|TRBV5-1|once
CASSLGDSYSPLHF
TGCGCCAGCAGCTTGGGGGACAGTTATTCACCCCTCCACTTT
>TRBJ2-5|TRBD2|TRBV7-2|-
CASSPMGLAGGVAETQYF
TGTGCCAGCAGCCCAATGGGACTAGCGGGAGGAGTTGCGGAGACCCAGTACTTC
>TRBJ2-5|TRBD2|TRBV11-2|-
CASSLAAGALETQYF
TGTGCCAGCAGCTTAGCAGCGGGAGCATTGGAGACCCAGTACTTC
>TRBJ2-7|TRBD2|TRBV19|-
CASSTLSGRGLEQYF
TGTGCCAGTAGTACCCTTAGCGGGAGAGGTCTCGAGCAGTACTTC
>TRBJ2-3|-|TRBV20-1|-
CSASRADTQYF
TGCAGTGCTAGCCGCGCAGATACGCAGTATTTT
>TRBJ1-2|-|TRBV27|once
CASSSKSNYGYTF
TGTGCCAGCAGTTCCAAATCTAACTATGGCTACACCTTC
>TRBJ2-1|TRBD2|TRBV4-1|-
CASSPSTSGGTYNEQFF
TGCGCCAGCAGCCCGTCGACTAGCGGGGGAACCTACAATGAGCAGTTCTTC
>TRBJ2-1|TRBD2|TRBV7-3|-
CASSRASGGIYNEQFF
TGTGCCAGCAGCCGGGCAAGCGGGGGGATATACAATGAGCAGTTCTTC
>TRBJ2-3|-|TRBV5-1|once
CASSARGVITDTQYF
TGCGCCAGCAGCGCAAGGGGGGTAATAACAGATACGCAGTATTTT
>TRBJ2-1|TRBD1|TRBV5-1|-
CASSSGQEYNEQFF
TGCGCCAGCAGCTCAGGACAGGAGTACAATGAGCAGTTCTTC
>TRBJ1-1|-|TRBV5-1|-
CASRIGEGPEAFF
TGCGCCAGCAGGATAGGGGAAGGGCCTGAAGCTTTCTTT
>TRBJ2-3|TRBD1|TRBV4-1|-
CASSHPGQGIDTQYF
TGCGCCAGCAGCCATCCGGGACAGGGGATAGATACGCAGTATTTT
>TRBJ2-5|TRBD2|TRBV2|once
CARDTSGGRQETQYF
TGTGCCAGAGATACTAGCGGGGGTCGACAAGAGACCCAGTACTTC
>TRBJ2-2|TRBD2|TRBV7-2|-
CASSLALAGPTGELFF
TGTGCCAGCAGCTTAGCTCTAGCGGGACCTACCGGGGAGCTGTTTTTT